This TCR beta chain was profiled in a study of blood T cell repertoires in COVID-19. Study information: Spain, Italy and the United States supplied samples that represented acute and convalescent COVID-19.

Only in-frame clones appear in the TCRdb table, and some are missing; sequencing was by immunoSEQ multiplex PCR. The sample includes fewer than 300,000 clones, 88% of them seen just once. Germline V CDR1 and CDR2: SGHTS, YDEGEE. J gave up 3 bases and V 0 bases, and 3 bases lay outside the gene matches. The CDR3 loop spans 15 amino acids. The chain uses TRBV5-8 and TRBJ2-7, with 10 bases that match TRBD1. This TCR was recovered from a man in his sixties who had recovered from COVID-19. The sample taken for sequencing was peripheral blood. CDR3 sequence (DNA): TGTGCCAGCAGCTTGGGACAGGGGGCTGGCTACGAGCAGTACTTC. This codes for CASSLGQGAGYEQYF. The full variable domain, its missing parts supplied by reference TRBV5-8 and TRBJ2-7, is EAGVTQSPTHLIKTRGQQATLRCSPISGHTSVYWYQQALGLGLQFLLWYDEGEERNRGNFPPRFSGRQFPNYSSELNVNALELEDSALYLCASSLGQGAGYEQYFGPGTRLTVT.